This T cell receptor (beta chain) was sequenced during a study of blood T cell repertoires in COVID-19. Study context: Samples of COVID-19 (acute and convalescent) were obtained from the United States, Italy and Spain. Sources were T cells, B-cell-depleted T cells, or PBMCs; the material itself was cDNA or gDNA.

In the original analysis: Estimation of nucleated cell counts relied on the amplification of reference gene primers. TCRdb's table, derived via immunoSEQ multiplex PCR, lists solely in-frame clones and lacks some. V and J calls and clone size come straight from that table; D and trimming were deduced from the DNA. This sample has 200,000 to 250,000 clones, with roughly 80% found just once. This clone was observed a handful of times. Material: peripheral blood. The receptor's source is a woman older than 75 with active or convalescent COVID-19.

The CDR3 protein is CASSIQAGSNQPQHF. CDR3 in DNA: TGTGCCAGTAGTATCCAGGCTGGGAGCAATCAGCCCCAGCATTTT. The chain uses TRBV19 and TRBJ1-5; D is ambiguous. Germline lookup yields CDR1 LNHDA and CDR2 SQIVND (reference sequence). The CDR3 loop spans 15 amino acids. The ends were cut back, 3 bases at V and 1 base at J, with 10 bases in the middle.